The 9 T cell receptor beta chains presented below share a single source sample, sequenced in a study of T cell repertoires in cytomegalovirus infection. TCRdb independently ran MiXCR on the reads; one entry per CDR3 protein. This repertoire shows 680,000 or so distinct CDR3 sequences, roughly a third found once; its top ten account for 2.5% to 3.5%. Sequencing was performed on PBMCs. The receptor source for this set is a human donor in good health (CMV status not recorded). Some clones in this sample may be carry-over from other donors' samples.

This chain joins TRBV7-2 and TRBJ1-5; D is possibly TRBD1 (5 bases). The CDR3 contains 15 residues. The germline V and J ends were trimmed by 1 base and 7 bases, with 14 bases remaining between them. In germline, CDR1 is SGHTA, CDR2 FQGNSA. The CDR3 protein is CASSLEVGVGQPQHF. For the CDR3, the DNA is TGTGCCAGCAGCTTAGAAGTAGGGGTCGGACAGCCCCAGCATTTT.

The genes are TRBV12-3 or TRBV12-4 and TRBJ2-1; D unclear. Trimming pared 8 bases from V and 10 bases from J, leaving 15 bases between. This CDR3 region has 12 residues. This CDR3 reads CASRIPVSEQFF. CDR3 nucleotide sequence: TGTGCCAGCCGAATCCCGGTTAGCGAGCAGTTCTTC.

The gene calls are TRBV9 and TRBJ2-2; D is tentatively TRBD1 or TRBD2 (5 bases each). Germline CDR1 SGDLS, CDR2 YYNGEE. CDR3 length equals 16 residues. Trimming took off 0 bases at V and 1 base at J, with 10 bases between the two ends. The CDR3 DNA reads as TGTGCCAGCAGCGTAGCCCCAGGGAGGAACACCGGGGAGCTGTTTTTT. This sequence encodes CASSVAPGRNTGELFF.

The rearrangement uses TRBV5-1 and TRBJ2-7; a possible D gene is TRBD1 (5 bases). The V end lost 7 bases, the J end lost 1 base, and 15 bases lay between the germline ends. From germline, CDR1 is SGHRS and CDR2 YFSETQ. The CDR3 length is 14 residues. CDR3 amino acids: CASAATANSYEQYF. CDR3 coding DNA: TGCGCCAGCGCTGCGACAGCGAATTCCTACGAGCAGTACTTC.

This clonotype was counted only a few times. V usage is TRBV19 and J usage is TRBJ2-7; D unresolved. The CDR3 extends over 11 amino acids. Trimming pared 4 bases from V and 11 bases from J, leaving 12 bases between. Germline CDR1 and CDR2: LNHDA and SQIVND (reference sequence). DNA for the CDR3: TGTGCCAGTAGTACCCCCAGGTTGGAGTACTTC. Translating it yields CASSTPRLEYF.

This chain uses TRBV3-1 with TRBJ1-3, with D hard to call. The germline V gene has CDR1 LGHDT and CDR2 YNNKEL (reference sequence). V was clipped by 0 bases and J by 3 bases, with 6 bases between them. This CDR3 has 14 residues. In nucleotides, the CDR3 is TGTGCCAGCAGCCAAGACTCGGGTGGAAACACCATATATTTT. Its protein is CASSQDSGGNTIYF.

The chain recombines TRBV29-1 with TRBJ1-2, with unresolved D. Germline V gene sequence: CDR1 SQVTM, CDR2 ANQGSEA. CDR3 length equals 12 residues. The V end lost 8 bases, the J end lost 8 bases, and 18 bases lay between the germline ends. CDR3 DNA sequence: TGCAGCTTTACAGAGAACGTCGGGGGCTACACCTTC. Its translation is CSFTENVGGYTF.

This clonotype was observed a few times. V is TRBV28 and J is TRBJ1-5; possibly TRBD1 for D (5 bases). The CDR3 covers 15 residues. Germline CDR1 is MDHEN and CDR2 is SYDVKM. The V gene lost 6 bases and the J gene lost 1 base, with 13 bases spanning the gap. The CDR3 DNA is TGTGCCAGCAGGAGGCAAGGGGCGAGCAATCAGCCCCAGCATTTT. Its protein is CASRRQGASNQPQHF.

The chain employs TRBV15 and TRBJ1-2, with 7 bases aligning to TRBD1. Unmatched junction bases numbered 4, after V lost 7 bases and J lost 5 bases. The CDR3 extends over 12 amino acids. Germline CDR1 and CDR2: LNHNV and YYDKDF (reference sequence). The DNA for the CDR3 is TGTGCCACCATCGACAGGGAGTATGGCTACACCTTC. Amino acid sequence: CATIDREYGYTF.